A selection of T cell receptor beta chains follows, all from one sample in a study of blood T cell repertoires in COVID-19. Generated by immunoSEQ multiplex PCR, the TCRdb table keeps only in-frame clones and is missing some. This sample has under 200,000 clones, with about 83% found just once. Sequencing was performed on peripheral blood. The receptors come from a man between 70 and 80 years old who had recovered from COVID-19. Both conserved end residues are part of each CDR3. D genes are given only for firm matches.

V,J,D,CDR3
TRBV11-2,TRBJ2-2,TRBD1,CASSWRRQGSDTGELFF
TRBV5-1,TRBJ2-3,TRBD1,CASSLGQNTDTQYF
TRBV6-2/TRBV6-3,TRBJ2-7,TRBD2,CASSYSRAGGYEQYF
TRBV7-2,TRBJ1-2,TRBD1,CASSYRRQGAPGYTF
TRBV14,TRBJ1-2,.,CASGDTYGYTF
TRBV6-5,TRBJ1-4,.,CASSYRRGGEKLFF
TRBV5-1,TRBJ2-1,TRBD2,CASSWRLAGDEQFF
TRBV5-1,TRBJ2-7,.,CASSPVPQSQGGYEQYF
TRBV4-1,TRBJ2-7,TRBD1,CASSPGTGAYEQYF
TRBV19,TRBJ2-7,.,CASSPMSGTYEQYF
TRBV20-1,TRBJ1-1,.,CSAPVNTEAFF
TRBV29-1,TRBJ2-7,.,CSVLGQVGEQYF
TRBV15,TRBJ1-2,TRBD1,CATRRGQIGYGYTF
TRBV5-4,TRBJ2-3,.,CASSSRIVTSTDTQYF
TRBV5-8,TRBJ2-3,TRBD2,CASSQEGLAKDTQYF
TRBV5-4,TRBJ1-3,.,CASSLGQNSGNTIYF
TRBV7-2,TRBJ2-7,.,CASSPGLLEASYEQYF
TRBV5-1,TRBJ2-3,.,CASSLHRSDTQYF
TRBV5-5,TRBJ2-2,TRBD1,CASSLGQGAGELFF
TRBV15,TRBJ2-5,TRBD2,CATSRRTSGEETQYF
TRBV6-5,TRBJ1-3,TRBD1,CASTRQGFSGNTIYF
TRBV6-6,TRBJ2-1,.,CASSWVGKNNEQFF
TRBV6-1,TRBJ2-7,.,CASSEDPGISEQYF
TRBV18,TRBJ1-1,.,CASSPGVPNTEAFF
TRBV18,TRBJ2-7,.,CASSPPPGRSSYEQYF
TRBV10-2,TRBJ1-1,.,CASSEPGLNTEAFF
TRBV7-9,TRBJ2-1,.,CASSLEGGLHNEQFF
TRBV19,TRBJ2-2,TRBD2,CASKLAGGGYTGELFF
TRBV28,TRBJ1-1,.,CASRRVTMNTEAFF
TRBV11-2,TRBJ2-3,TRBD2,CASSWRRGASTDTQYF
TRBV3-1/TRBV3-2,TRBJ1-1,TRBD1,CASSHGQGGTEAFF
TRBV3-1/TRBV3-2,TRBJ2-2,.,CASSQGPGELFF
TRBV5-1,TRBJ1-2,.,CASSLIPGENYGYTF
TRBV5-4,TRBJ2-2,.,CASSLSGNADTGELFF
TRBV5-1,TRBJ2-7,.,CASSLEARSAGYEQYF
TRBV19,TRBJ1-1,TRBD1,CASSIDPDRVEAFF
TRBV11-2,TRBJ2-2,TRBD2,CASRKPSGGNTGELFF
TRBV18,TRBJ2-7,.,CASSPTRDTPQYF
TRBV27,TRBJ2-7,TRBD2,CASSLGGGSRRSYEQYF
TRBV6-5,TRBJ1-2,.,CASRNTTNYGYTF
TRBV18,TRBJ2-7,.,CASSPNYFPGLREVHEQYF
TRBV4-2,TRBJ2-3,TRBD1,CASSQYQGATDTQYF
TRBV2,TRBJ2-7,TRBD2,CASIVGTSGRGGYEQYF
TRBV6-1,TRBJ2-7,TRBD2,CASSEAALAGGNNEQYF
TRBV2,TRBJ1-1,.,CASRVQLNTEAFF